The 13 T cell receptor beta chains below all came from one sample that was sequenced in a study of T cells after somatic rescue of genetic block. TCRdb keeps only in-frame clones here, not all; method: immunoSEQ multiplex PCR. This table has 12,000 or so clones, over 60% appearing once. The sequencing input was peripheral blood mononuclear cells (PBMCs). The receptor set was obtained from a boy aged 5-17 years.

The rearrangement joins TRBV5-1 to TRBJ1-1; D remains ambiguous. Germline V CDR1 and CDR2: SGHRS, YFSETQ. The CDR3 runs to 11 residues. Trimming took 4 bases from V and 5 from J, leaving 6 bases between them. In nucleotides, the CDR3 is TGCGCCAGCAGCGGAGGGACTGAAGCTTTCTTT. It translates to CASSGGTEAFF. The full variable domain, completed using reference TRBV5-1 and TRBJ1-1, is KAGVTQTPRYLIKTRGQQVTLSCSPISGHRSVSWYQQTPGQGLQFLFEYFSETQRNKGNFPGRFSGRQFSNSRSEMNVSTLELGDSALYLCASSGGTEAFFGQGTRLTVV.

The chain is built from TRBV11-1 and TRBJ2-3; no reliable D call. Germline-derived CDR1 and CDR2 are SGHAT and FQDESV (reference sequence). This CDR3 has 16 amino acids. Trimming stripped 4 bases from V and 0 bases from J, with 14 bases between. The CDR3 protein is CASSWIGSPSTDTQYF. The CDR3 bases are TGTGCCAGCAGCTGGATAGGGTCACCCAGCACAGATACGCAGTATTTT. Full variable domain (remainder filled in from reference TRBV11-1 and TRBJ2-3): EAEVAQSPRYKITEKSQAVAFWCDPISGHATLYWYRQILGQGPELLVQFQDESVVDDSQLPKDRFSAERLKGVDSTLKIQPAELGDSAMYLCASSWIGSPSTDTQYFGPGTRLTVL.

CDR3 in amino acids: CAISETGGETQYF. The CDR3 region has the DNA TGTGCCATCAGTGAGACAGGGGGGGAGACCCAGTACTTC. The genes are TRBV10-3 and TRBJ2-5, with 8 bases aligning to TRBD1. Unmatched junction bases numbered 1, after V lost 2 bases and J lost 5 bases. The germline V gene encodes CDR1 ENHRY and CDR2 SYGVKD. The CDR3 covers 13 residues.

The rearrangement joins TRBV7-9 to TRBJ1-2; 12 nucleotides align to TRBD1. This CDR3 has 16 residues. V was clipped by 3 bases and J by 3 bases; unmatched bases: 5. Germline V gene data show CDR1 as SEHNR and CDR2 as FQNEAQ (reference sequence). CDR3 DNA sequence: TGTGCCAGCAGCTTTAGGGACAGGGGGCGTGACTATGGCTACACCTTC. This encodes CASSFRDRGRDYGYTF. Filled out from reference TRBV7-9 and TRBJ1-2, the complete variable domain reads DTGVSQNPRHKITKRGQNVTFRCDPISEHNRLYWYRQTLGQGPEFLTYFQNEAQLEKSRLLSDRFSAERPKGSFSTLEIQRTEQGDSAMYLCASSFRDRGRDYGYTFGSGTRLTVV.

J is TRBJ2-5 and V is TRBV21-1. TRBV21-1 is annotated as a pseudogene. The CDR3 spans 14 residues. CDR3 region: CASSPPPYIETQYF. The CDR3 DNA sequence: TGTGCCAGCTCACCACCGCCGTATATCGAGACCCAGTACTTC.

The chain couples TRBV19 to TRBJ2-7; possible D gene TRBD2, 6 bases. The V end was cut by 5 bases, the J end by 3 bases, with 11 bases between. Germline loops: CDR1 LNHDA, CDR2 SQIVND (reference sequence). There are 13 residues in the CDR3. The CDR3 sequence is CASSPAGFYEQYF. In DNA, the CDR3 is TGTGCCAGTAGTCCGGCGGGGTTCTACGAGCAGTACTTC.

This clone is deemed medium-sized (0.01 to 0.1%). The gene calls are TRBV5-1 and TRBJ2-2, with D possibly TRBD1 on 6 matching bases. V was cut by 3 bases and J by 4 bases, with 10 bases left in between. The germline V gene encodes CDR1 SGHRS and CDR2 YFSETQ. The CDR3 consists of 14 residues. Here the CDR3 reads CASSWGPGTGELFF. The CDR3 bases are TGCGCCAGCAGCTGGGGGCCGGGCACCGGGGAGCTGTTTTTT.

This clone appeared a few times. The chain is built from TRBV19 and TRBJ2-7; TRBD1 matches 9 bases. V shed 3 bases and J 3 bases; nucleotides not matched to a gene: 3. This CDR3 comprises 14 residues. Germline lookup yields CDR1 LNHDA and CDR2 SQIVND (reference sequence). CDR3 sequence (DNA): TGTGCCAGTAGTATGGGACAGGGTGGCTACGAGCAGTACTTC. Protein product: CASSMGQGGYEQYF.

There are a few counts of this clone. This chain joins TRBV28 and TRBJ2-7; TRBD1 aligns across 7 bases. With V trimmed by 3 bases and J by 8 bases, 4 bases remained unmatched. CDR3 length: 12 residues. Germline V CDR1 and CDR2: MDHEN, SYDVKM. The CDR3 sequence: CASSLWDSKQYF. DNA of the CDR3: TGTGCCAGCAGTTTGTGGGACAGTAAGCAGTACTTC.

There are a few counts of this clone. This chain connects TRBV6-6 to TRBJ2-7; D call uncertain. The V end was cut by 8 bases, the J end by 3 bases, with 11 bases between. Germline V gene lookup returns CDR1 MNHNY and CDR2 SVGAGI (reference sequence). The CDR3 contains 12 residues. CDR3 residues: CASSPGRYEQYF. The DNA of the CDR3 is TGTGCCAGCTCTCCTGGACGCTACGAGCAGTACTTC.

The chain couples TRBV7-9 to TRBJ2-1, with D uncertain. Germline lookup yields CDR1 SEHNR and CDR2 FQNEAQ (reference sequence). V lost 3 bases to trimming and J lost 6 bases, with 9 bases between them. This CDR3 is built from 13 residues. The CDR3 nucleotides are TGTGCCAGCAGCTTTGCGGCCATCAATGAGCAGTTCTTC. Protein: CASSFAAINEQFF.

The rearrangement links TRBV28 to TRBJ2-3; TRBD2 aligns across 7 bases. CDR1 and CDR2 from the germline V gene are MDHEN and SYDVKM. CDR3 length: 14 residues. The V segment lost 2 bases and the J segment 1 base; nucleotides outside the gene matches: 0. This CDR3 reads CASSLRGGTDTQYF. CDR3 nucleotides: TGTGCCAGCAGTTTACGGGGGGGCACAGATACGCAGTATTTT.

The chain combines TRBV7-6 with TRBJ2-5; the D gene is possibly TRBD2 (7 bases). The CDR3 sequence is 15 residues long. Trimming stripped 4 bases from V and 5 bases from J, with 17 bases between. In germline, CDR1 is SGHVS, CDR2 FNYEAQ. The CDR3 nucleotides read TGTGCCAGCAGCTCGAGGGGGGGGGAGTGGGAGACCCAGTACTTC. Its protein product is CASSSRGGEWETQYF.